Below, 32 T cell receptor beta chains from the same sample are listed, as sequenced in a study of T cell responses to AZD1222 COVID-19 vaccine. Generated by immunoSEQ multiplex PCR, the TCRdb table keeps only in-frame clones and is missing some. In the table there are around 140,000 clones, roughly 89% of which are singletons. The source was peripheral blood, collected on day 0 of AZD1222 vaccination. The receptors derive from an adult in good health.

V is TRBV11-1 and J is TRBJ1-2; TRBD1 agrees at 8 bases. V gave up 4 bases and J gave up 5 bases; unmatched junction bases: 3. The CDR3 is 13 residues long. Germline lookup yields CDR1 SGHAT and CDR2 FQDESV (reference sequence). The CDR3 here is CASSSTGGYGYTF. The CDR3 region has the DNA TGTGCCAGCAGCTCTACAGGGGGGTATGGCTACACCTTC.

The chain has TRBV6-5 and TRBJ2-1, with D unresolved. Germline loops: CDR1 MNHEY, CDR2 SVGAGI. V was trimmed by 4 bases and J by 0 bases, leaving 7 bases between them. The CDR3 has 14 residues. The CDR3 DNA follows: TGTGCCAGCAGTTTCCCCGGCTCCTACAATGAGCAGTTCTTC. This codes for CASSFPGSYNEQFF.

V gene TRBV4-2 combines with J gene TRBJ1-3; D unresolved. Germline assignment: CDR1 LGHNA and CDR2 YNFKEQ. The length of the CDR3 is 15 residues. V was shortened by 1 base and J by 8 bases, with 15 bases between the two germline ends. The CDR3 DNA is TGTGCCAGCAGCCAAGTCGCGGGATTGGAATACACCATATATTTT. The encoded protein is CASSQVAGLEYTIYF.

This sequence joins TRBV27 and TRBJ1-2; TRBD1 agrees at 8 bases. CDR1 is MNHEY, CDR2 SMNVEV, per germline (reference sequence). The CDR3 has 13 amino acids. V dropped 3 bases and J dropped 6; count of bases not matched to a gene: 3. As DNA, the CDR3 is TGTGCCAGCAGTTTTCGACAGGGGCATGGCTACACCTTC. It codes for CASSFRQGHGYTF.

This chain uses TRBV7-9 with TRBJ2-2, with 8 bases identical to TRBD2. V was clipped by 11 bases and J by 4 bases; unmatched bases: 6. The germline V gene has CDR1 SEHNR and CDR2 FQNEAQ (reference sequence). This CDR3 contains 13 residues. The CDR3 here is CAGEREFTGELFF. In nucleotides, the CDR3 is TGTGCCGGCGAGCGGGAGTTCACCGGGGAGCTGTTTTTT.

This clone has a single count. The J gene is TRBJ2-2, the V gene TRBV10-3, with 7 bases identical to TRBD1. V lost 8 bases to trimming and J lost 0 bases; unmatched junction nucleotides: 9. Germline values: CDR1 ENHRY, CDR2 SYGVKD. The CDR3 extends over 16 amino acids. CDR3 sequence: CAIPRGTATNTGELFF. As DNA, the CDR3 is TGTGCCATCCCGAGGGGGACAGCGACGAACACCGGGGAGCTGTTTTTT.

V and J are TRBV10-1 and TRBJ2-7; no definite D call. Germline loops: CDR1 WNHNN, CDR2 SYGVQD (reference sequence). The V end lost 6 bases, the J end lost 1 base, and 7 bases lay between the germline ends. The CDR3 covers 12 residues. In nucleotides, the CDR3 is TGCGCCAGCAGCGACGGATCCTACGAGCAGTACTTC. Amino acids: CASSDGSYEQYF.

This clone was observed a few times. The chain has TRBV5-1 and TRBJ2-7, with 14 bases lining up with TRBD2. V shed 4 bases, J shed 5 bases, and the junction held 8 bases outside the gene matches. The CDR3 runs 16 residues. Germline V gene sequence: CDR1 SGHRS, CDR2 YFSETQ. In DNA form, the CDR3 reads TGCGCCAGCAGCCCAGGGACTAGCGGGAGTATCAACGAGCAGTACTTC. Translating gives CASSPGTSGSINEQYF.

This clone was detected only once. The chain recombines TRBV10-2 with TRBJ1-2, with TRBD1 as a possible D gene (5 bases). The V end lost 8 bases, the J end lost 3 bases, and 25 bases lay between the germline ends. From germline, CDR1 is WSHSY and CDR2 SAAADI. This CDR3 region has 17 residues. The CDR3 region has the DNA TGCGCCAGCTGGTCTGGGGCATACCAATCCAGAGACTATGGCTACACCTTC. This translates into CASWSGAYQSRDYGYTF.

The chain carries TRBV6-5 and TRBJ2-7, with D unclear. The V end lost 10 bases, the J end lost 2 bases, and 12 bases lay between the germline ends. Germline V lookup: CDR1 MNHEY, CDR2 SVGAGI. The CDR3 consists of 12 residues. The DNA of the CDR3 is TGTGCCACCACGGACGGACCCTACGAGCAGTACTTC. Translation gives CATTDGPYEQYF.

This rearrangement joins TRBV4-1 to TRBJ2-7; 7 nucleotides match TRBD2. The V and J ends lost 0 bases and 4 bases, in that order; junction bases with no gene match: 6. The CDR3 is 15 residues long. Germline CDR1 MGHRA, CDR2 YSYEKL. DNA for the CDR3: TGCGCCAGCAGCCAAGAGGGGGGGACGACATACGAGCAGTACTTC. It yields the protein CASSQEGGTTYEQYF.

Worth noting for this clone: Sequence at one end of the junction differs from germline and may be a read error. The chain combines TRBV6-1 with TRBJ2-7; no firm D call. The CDR3 length is 15 residues. Germline-derived CDR1 and CDR2 are MNHNS and SASEGT. The CDR3 DNA follows: TGTGCCAGCAGGGAAGACGAGACGTCATCCTACGAGCAGTACTTC. Translated, it gives CASREDETSSYEQYF.

A single count supports this clone. The chain employs TRBV5-1 and TRBJ1-2; D not certain. CDR1 and CDR2 (germline): SGHRS, YFSETQ. The CDR3 runs 14 residues. V lost 0 bases to trimming and J lost 8 bases, with 14 bases between them. The CDR3 region has the DNA TGCGCCAGCAGCTTGGAAGCCCATTCGGGGGGCTACACCTTC. It is translated as CASSLEAHSGGYTF.

The rearrangement uses TRBV5-6 and TRBJ2-7; D is tentatively TRBD1 or TRBD2 (5 bases each). This CDR3 has 15 amino acids. V dropped 0 bases and J dropped 2 bases, with 12 bases sitting between them. Germline CDR1 SGHDT, CDR2 YYEEEE. CDR3 coding DNA: TGTGCCAGCAGCTTGGCCGGGGCAGGGACCTACGAGCAGTACTTC. Translated, it gives CASSLAGAGTYEQYF. The variable domain in full, completed from reference TRBV5-6 and TRBJ2-7, reads DAGVTQSPTHLIKTRGQQVTLRCSPKSGHDTVSWYQQALGQGPQFIFQYYEEEERQRGNFPDRFSGHQFPNYSSELNVNALLLGDSALYLCASSLAGAGTYEQYFGPGTRLTVT.

CDR3 residues: CATSREEINYGYTF. The CDR3 DNA follows: TGTGCCACCAGCAGAGAGGAGATTAACTATGGCTACACCTTC. The V and J genes are TRBV15 and TRBJ1-2; D ambiguous. This CDR3 has 14 residues. The germline V and J ends were trimmed by 0 bases and 1 base, with 6 bases remaining between them. Germline CDR1 and CDR2: LNHNV and YYDKDF (reference sequence). The whole variable domain, remainder taken from reference TRBV15 and TRBJ1-2, is DAMVIQNPRYQVTQFGKPVTLSCSQTLNHNVMYWYQQKSSQAPKLLFHYYDKDFNNEADTPDNFQSRRPNTSFCFLDIRSPGLGDTAMYLCATSREEINYGYTFGSGTRLTVV.

This chain uses TRBV2 with TRBJ1-1; 7 nucleotides align to TRBD1. The V segment lost 3 bases and the J segment 1 base; nucleotides outside the gene matches: 2. This CDR3 spans 14 amino acids. The germline gives CDR1 SNHLY, CDR2 FYNNEI. CDR3 sequence (DNA): TGTGCCAGCAGTGATGAGGGGGCGAACACTGAAGCTTTCTTT. This translates into CASSDEGANTEAFF.

The chain has TRBV5-5 and TRBJ2-7; D possibly uses TRBD1 or TRBD2 (5 bases each). The CDR3 runs 16 residues. From germline, CDR1 is SGHKS and CDR2 YYEKEE (reference sequence). V lost 4 bases, J lost 6 bases, and 23 bases lay in between. CDR3 in DNA: TGTGCCAGCAGCCGGGGCTTAGCACAAGCTAGGGGCGAGCAGTACTTC. Amino acids: CASSRGLAQARGEQYF.

The sample holds a few counts of this clone. Here the CDR3 reads CASSLIAGGTGELFF. DNA of the CDR3: TGTGCCAGCAGCTTAATAGCGGGCGGCACCGGGGAGCTGTTTTTT. The chain is built from TRBV11-2 and TRBJ2-2; 7 nucleotides line up with TRBD2. V gave up 2 bases and J gave up 4 bases; unmatched junction bases: 4. CDR1 is SGHAT and CDR2 is FQNNGV in the germline V gene. This CDR3 has 15 amino acids.

V and J are TRBV19 and TRBJ1-2; tentatively, D is TRBD1 (6 bases). The CDR3 runs 14 residues. Between the trimmed V and J ends, which lost 6 bases and 5 bases, there was a span of 16 bases. In germline, CDR1 is LNHDA, CDR2 SQIVND (reference sequence). In nucleotides, the CDR3 is TGTGCCAGTAGCCCCGGACAGAGCGCATATGGCTACACCTTC. Protein sequence: CASSPGQSAYGYTF.

The V call is TRBV7-9, the J call TRBJ2-7; 7 positions agree with TRBD1. J lost 2 bases, V lost 0 bases, and 7 bases had no gene match. The CDR3 totals 16 residues. Germline V gene lookup returns CDR1 SEHNR and CDR2 FQNEAQ (reference sequence). The CDR3 nucleotides read TGTGCCAGCAGCTTAGCACTCGGGACAGCCGCCTACGAGCAGTACTTC. Protein: CASSLALGTAAYEQYF. The entire variable domain, with the rest obtained from reference TRBV7-9 and TRBJ2-7, is as follows: DTGVSQNPRHKITKRGQNVTFRCDPISEHNRLYWYRQTLGQGPEFLTYFQNEAQLEKSRLLSDRFSAERPKGSFSTLEIQRTEQGDSAMYLCASSLALGTAAYEQYFGPGTRLTVT.

The chain links TRBV5-4 to TRBJ2-7, with no clear D. Between the trimmed V and J ends, which lost 0 bases and 5 bases, there was a span of 15 bases. Germline CDR1 reads SGHNT; CDR2 reads YYREEE (reference sequence). The CDR3 sequence is 15 residues long. The chain's CDR3 is CASSLDRTMSHEQYF. In DNA, the CDR3 is TGTGCCAGCAGCTTGGACAGAACCATGTCTCACGAGCAGTACTTC.

This chain joins TRBV19 and TRBJ1-3; D ambiguous. Deletions cut 3 bases from V and 0 bases from J, with 12 bases between. Per germline, CDR1 LNHDA and CDR2 SQIVND (reference sequence). The CDR3 runs 16 residues. As DNA, the CDR3 is TGTGCCAGTAGTATTTTTGACCGTCCCTCTGGAAACACCATATATTTT. This gives the protein CASSIFDRPSGNTIYF.

The chain recombines TRBV7-9 with TRBJ1-1; D is unclear. CDR1 is SEHNR and CDR2 is FQNEAQ in the germline V gene (reference sequence). Trimming removed 2 bases from V and 1 base from J, with 8 bases in between. The CDR3 is 14 amino acids. DNA of the CDR3: TGTGCCAGCAGCTTACTCCGGGAGAACACTGAAGCTTTCTTT. Its protein product is CASSLLRENTEAFF. The full variable domain, rest sourced from reference TRBV7-9 and TRBJ1-1, is DTGVSQNPRHKITKRGQNVTFRCDPISEHNRLYWYRQTLGQGPEFLTYFQNEAQLEKSRLLSDRFSAERPKGSFSTLEIQRTEQGDSAMYLCASSLLRENTEAFFGQGTRLTVV.

V is TRBV28 and J is TRBJ1-4, with D unresolved. The CDR3 covers 12 residues. Germline lookup yields CDR1 MDHEN and CDR2 SYDVKM. V lost 6 bases and J 7 bases, leaving 9 bases between the germline ends. CDR3 in amino acids: CASSPWGEKLFF. In DNA, the CDR3 is TGTGCCAGCAGCCCCTGGGGTGAAAAACTGTTTTTT. Based on the CDR3 plus reference TRBV28 and TRBJ1-4, the full variable domain is DVKVTQSSRYLVKRTGEKVFLECVQDMDHENMFWYRQDPGLGLRLIYFSYDVKMKEKGDIPEGYSVSREKKERFSLILESASTNQTSMYLCASSPWGEKLFFGSGTQLSVL.

V is TRBV18 and J is TRBJ1-2; D possibly corresponds to TRBD1 (5 bases). The CDR3 contains 14 residues. Germline V gene lookup returns CDR1 KGHSH and CDR2 LQKENI. Trimming removed 6 bases from V and 7 bases from J, with 18 bases in between. DNA for the CDR3: TGTGCCAGCTCCCCCAGGGCGCGAACTACTGGCTACACCTTC. Translated, it gives CASSPRARTTGYTF.

This clone was recorded only once. The rearrangement links TRBV27 to TRBJ1-6, with 10 bases that match TRBD1. The CDR3 loop spans 19 amino acids. CDR1 MNHEY and CDR2 SMNVEV come from the germline V gene (reference sequence). Trimming cost V 5 bases and J 7 bases; bases outside gene matches: 17. DNA of the CDR3: TGTGCCAGCAGTCCCCGAGCCCTCACCGGGACAGGGGAGAATTCACCCCTCCACTTT. Its translation: CASSPRALTGTGENSPLHF.

The CDR3 nucleotides are TGTGCCTGGAGTGTAGGGCAGGGTCTCGGCTACACCTTC. Translating it yields CAWSVGQGLGYTF. The V gene is TRBV30, the J gene TRBJ1-2, with D perhaps matching TRBD1 (5 bases). The CDR3 runs to 13 residues. The ends were cut back, 0 bases at V and 8 bases at J, with 13 bases in the middle. Germline V gene data show CDR1 as GTSNPN and CDR2 as SVGIG (reference sequence).

This rearrangement joins TRBV2 to TRBJ1-2, with 7 bases aligning to TRBD1. The V and J ends lost 8 bases and 4 bases, in that order; junction bases with no gene match: 7. The CDR3 has 13 amino acids. Germline values: CDR1 SNHLY, CDR2 FYNNEI. CDR3 loop: CASVVTGSYGYTF. The CDR3 DNA reads as TGTGCCAGCGTCGTGACAGGGTCCTATGGCTACACCTTC. The full variable domain, its missing parts supplied by reference TRBV2 and TRBJ1-2, is EPEVTQTPSHQVTQMGQEVILRCVPISNHLYFYWYRQILGQKVEFLVSFYNNEISEKSEIFDDQFSVERPDGSNFTLKIRSTKLEDSAMYFCASVVTGSYGYTFGSGTRLTVV.

This clone was detected once. This chain joins TRBV28 and TRBJ2-2, with D tentatively TRBD2 (5 bases). Between the trimmed V and J ends, which lost 5 bases and 3 bases, there was a span of 13 bases. CDR3 length: 15 residues. From germline, CDR1 is MDHEN and CDR2 SYDVKM. The CDR3, as DNA: TGTGCCAGCAGTCCGTGGACTGGATACACCGGGGAGCTGTTTTTT. It translates to CASSPWTGYTGELFF.

The J gene is TRBJ2-6, the V gene TRBV7-9; no firm D call. V was trimmed by 2 bases and J by 0 bases, leaving 14 bases between them. The CDR3 is 18 residues long. The germline V gene encodes CDR1 SEHNR and CDR2 FQNEAQ (reference sequence). The CDR3 protein is CASSLLPLGRSGANVLTF. In DNA, the CDR3 is TGTGCCAGCAGCTTATTGCCCCTAGGACGCTCTGGGGCCAACGTCCTGACTTTC.

The rearrangement uses TRBV6-5 and TRBJ1-2; the match to TRBD1 covers 12 bases. CDR3 length equals 15 residues. Germline CDR1 MNHEY, CDR2 SVGAGI. The V and J ends lost 7 bases and 2 bases, in that order; junction bases with no gene match: 5. The CDR3 here is CASNLGQGANYGYTF. CDR3 bases: TGTGCCAGCAACCTGGGACAGGGGGCGAACTATGGCTACACCTTC.

The chain has TRBV7-9 and TRBJ2-7, with D possibly being TRBD2 (6 bases). Germline assignment: CDR1 SEHNR and CDR2 FQNEAQ (reference sequence). This CDR3 region has 15 residues. V was pared by 5 bases and J by 5 bases, with 19 bases between. The CDR3 nucleotides are TGTGCCAGCAGCCCGCCCCGGGCGGGGAGGCACGAGCAGTACTTC. Its translation: CASSPPRAGRHEQYF.